These T cell receptor beta chains were read from a single sample in a study of CD8+ T cells in alopecia areata. This table comes from immunoSEQ multiplex PCR, and its TCRdb copy is limited to in-frame clones, with some not included. The sample consists of approximately 200,000 clones, less than 45% of them appearing once. The material sequenced was CD4+ T cells sorted from blood, taken at approximately week 36, from a patient treated with tofacitinib. The receptors derive from a human donor with alopecia areata. Each CDR3 is given with its conserved first and last residue. Fields, in order: V gene, clone size, J gene, D gene, CDR3 DNA, CDR3 protein. The D gene is left open where the match is weak. The listing skips clone size in some rows; elsewhere it reads once, few, many or a size class.

v_call: TRBV7-2; clone_size: .; j_call: TRBJ2-5; d_call: .; cdr3_nt: TGTGCCAGCCGGGGGGAGACCCAGTACTTC; cdr3_aa: CASRGETQYF
v_call: TRBV6-1; clone_size: few; j_call: TRBJ2-1; d_call: TRBD2; cdr3_nt: TGTGCCAGCAGTGAACGGGGGGACAATGAGCAGTTCTTC; cdr3_aa: CASSERGDNEQFF
v_call: TRBV25-1; clone_size: .; j_call: TRBJ1-5; d_call: .; cdr3_nt: TGTGCCAGCAGTGAATTTGAGGGCGGTGACCAGCCCCAGCATTTT; cdr3_aa: CASSEFEGGDQPQHF
v_call: TRBV7-2; clone_size: few; j_call: TRBJ2-1; d_call: .; cdr3_nt: TGTGCCAGCAGCTTAGCGATTGGTTTCAATGAGCAGTTCTTC; cdr3_aa: CASSLAIGFNEQFF
v_call: TRBV19; clone_size: few; j_call: TRBJ2-1; d_call: .; cdr3_nt: TGTGCCAGTAGTATCGTTAGGTCCTACAATGAGCAGTTCTTC; cdr3_aa: CASSIVRSYNEQFF
v_call: TRBV11-2; clone_size: medium-sized; j_call: TRBJ2-1; d_call: .; cdr3_nt: TGTGCCAGCAGCTCGGCGGGGGCGGCGGGCCTGGTATCCGAGCAGTTCTTC; cdr3_aa: CASSSAGAAGLVSEQFF
v_call: TRBV5-1; clone_size: .; j_call: TRBJ2-2; d_call: .; cdr3_nt: TGCGCCAGCAGCTTTGAACACTACACCGGGGAGCTGTTTTTT; cdr3_aa: CASSFEHYTGELFF
v_call: TRBV21-1; clone_size: .; j_call: TRBJ2-5; d_call: .; cdr3_nt: TGTGCCAGCAGCAAAGAACGGCAAGAGACCCAGTACTTC; cdr3_aa: CASSKERQETQYF
v_call: TRBV30; clone_size: few; j_call: TRBJ2-2; d_call: .; cdr3_nt: TGTGCCTGGATGGGGAACGCCGGGGAGCTGTTTTTT; cdr3_aa: CAWMGNAGELFF
v_call: TRBV4-3; clone_size: .; j_call: TRBJ2-4; d_call: TRBD2; cdr3_nt: TGCGCCAGCAGCAAAGCGGGAGGAGGAGACATTCAGTACTTC; cdr3_aa: CASSKAGGGDIQYF
v_call: TRBV12-5; clone_size: .; j_call: TRBJ2-2; d_call: TRBD2; cdr3_nt: TGTGCTAGTGGCAGTAGCGGGACGGCCGGGGAGCTGTTTTTT; cdr3_aa: CASGSSGTAGELFF
v_call: TRBV29-1; clone_size: few; j_call: TRBJ2-5; d_call: TRBD2; cdr3_nt: TGCAGCGTTGGGTCTCCGACTAGCGGAGAAGAGACCCAGTACTTC; cdr3_aa: CSVGSPTSGEETQYF
v_call: TRBV6-4; clone_size: .; j_call: TRBJ2-5; d_call: .; cdr3_nt: TGTGCCAGCTGGGGGAAGCGGAGACAAGAGACCCAGTACTTC; cdr3_aa: CASWGKRRQETQYF
v_call: TRBV29-1; clone_size: .; j_call: TRBJ2-3; d_call: TRBD2; cdr3_nt: TGCAGCGTCACTGCGTGGACGGGACTAGCATTTCCAGATACGCAGTATTTT; cdr3_aa: CSVTAWTGLAFPDTQYF
v_call: TRBV7-9; clone_size: .; j_call: TRBJ2-7; d_call: TRBD2; cdr3_nt: TGTGCCAGCACCTCGTCCTTATTCTCGGACGGGAGGGACGAGCAGTACTTC; cdr3_aa: CASTSSLFSDGRDEQYF
v_call: TRBV2; clone_size: few; j_call: TRBJ2-3; d_call: .; cdr3_nt: TGTGCCAGCAGTGTGGGGGGCGGTGAATATACGCAGTATTTT; cdr3_aa: CASSVGGGEYTQYF
v_call: TRBV27; clone_size: .; j_call: TRBJ2-7; d_call: .; cdr3_nt: TGTGCCAACCCGAAGGAGAGTTATCCCAACGAGCAGTACTTC; cdr3_aa: CANPKESYPNEQYF
v_call: TRBV9; clone_size: .; j_call: TRBJ1-1; d_call: TRBD1; cdr3_nt: TGTGCCAGCAGCCCCTTCGACAGGGGGTACACTGAAGCTTTCTTT; cdr3_aa: CASSPFDRGYTEAFF
v_call: TRBV30; clone_size: .; j_call: TRBJ2-7; d_call: .; cdr3_nt: TGTGCCTTAGGACAGAAAAGGGCTCACGAGCAGTACTTC; cdr3_aa: CALGQKRAHEQYF
v_call: TRBV6-5; clone_size: few; j_call: TRBJ2-5; d_call: .; cdr3_nt: TGTGCCAGCAGGCTAAGACTCCAAGAGACCCAGTACTTC; cdr3_aa: CASRLRLQETQYF
v_call: TRBV7-8; clone_size: .; j_call: TRBJ2-5; d_call: .; cdr3_nt: TGTGCCAGCAGCTTAGAGTCAAAGGCGCCCCAGTACTTC; cdr3_aa: CASSLESKAPQYF
v_call: TRBV28; clone_size: few; j_call: TRBJ2-7; d_call: .; cdr3_nt: TGTGCCAGCAGTGTTGGGCTATTCCCCCACGAGCAGTACTTC; cdr3_aa: CASSVGLFPHEQYF
v_call: TRBV27; clone_size: .; j_call: TRBJ2-5; d_call: .; cdr3_nt: TGTGCCAGCAGTCCCGGACAGACCAGACAAGAGACCCAGTACTTC; cdr3_aa: CASSPGQTRQETQYF
v_call: TRBV6-6; clone_size: few; j_call: TRBJ2-2; d_call: .; cdr3_nt: TGTGCCAGCAGTTACTCGGGCCAGATGAACACCGGGGAGCTGTTTTTT; cdr3_aa: CASSYSGQMNTGELFF
v_call: TRBV7-9; clone_size: few; j_call: TRBJ2-7; d_call: .; cdr3_nt: TGTGCCAGCAGCTTAGAGGCGAACTACGAGCAGTACTTC; cdr3_aa: CASSLEANYEQYF
v_call: TRBV27; clone_size: .; j_call: TRBJ2-7; d_call: .; cdr3_nt: TGTGCCAGCAGTTTCGGCAGGGTCAGGGGCGAGCAGTACTTC; cdr3_aa: CASSFGRVRGEQYF
v_call: TRBV29-1; clone_size: few; j_call: TRBJ1-2; d_call: TRBD1; cdr3_nt: TGCAGCGTTGAAGGAGGACAGGGGGCGCGTGGCTACACCTTC; cdr3_aa: CSVEGGQGARGYTF
v_call: TRBV15; clone_size: .; j_call: TRBJ1-1; d_call: .; cdr3_nt: TGTGCCACCAGCAGGGAGGGGGGAACCACTGAAGCTTTCTTT; cdr3_aa: CATSREGGTTEAFF
v_call: TRBV6-6; clone_size: few; j_call: TRBJ2-3; d_call: TRBD1; cdr3_nt: TGTGCCAGCAGTTTCCCAGGGGGTAACACAGATACGCAGTATTTT; cdr3_aa: CASSFPGGNTDTQYF
v_call: TRBV25-1; clone_size: .; j_call: TRBJ2-4; d_call: .; cdr3_nt: TGTGCCAGCAGTGGGGACCGCCCTTCCAAAAACATTCAGTACTTC; cdr3_aa: CASSGDRPSKNIQYF
v_call: TRBV2; clone_size: few; j_call: TRBJ2-3; d_call: .; cdr3_nt: TGTGCCAGCAGCGATCTACGCACAGATACGCAGTATTTT; cdr3_aa: CASSDLRTDTQYF
v_call: TRBV7-2; clone_size: few; j_call: TRBJ1-2; d_call: .; cdr3_nt: TGTGCCAGCAGTTGGACTAACTATGGCTACACCTTC; cdr3_aa: CASSWTNYGYTF
v_call: TRBV6-4; clone_size: .; j_call: TRBJ2-7; d_call: TRBD1; cdr3_nt: TGTGCCAGCAGTGAAAACGCAGGGGGATCTCGGTACTTC; cdr3_aa: CASSENAGGSRYF
v_call: TRBV13; clone_size: many; j_call: TRBJ2-2; d_call: .; cdr3_nt: TGTGCCAGCAGCTTAGTGTTTGGGGGGCAGGCCTCCGGGGAGCTGTTTTTT; cdr3_aa: CASSLVFGGQASGELFF
v_call: TRBV29-1; clone_size: .; j_call: TRBJ2-7; d_call: TRBD1; cdr3_nt: TGCAGCGTTACGGGACAGGGCCTCTACGAGCAGTACTTC; cdr3_aa: CSVTGQGLYEQYF
v_call: TRBV30; clone_size: .; j_call: TRBJ2-1; d_call: .; cdr3_nt: TGTGCCTGCCGTGTGGGGGCGGGGAATGAGCAGTTCTTC; cdr3_aa: CACRVGAGNEQFF
v_call: TRBV7-2; clone_size: .; j_call: TRBJ2-5; d_call: TRBD2; cdr3_nt: TGTGCCAGCAGCCCCCCGCTCGCTAGCGGGAGAGGGGAGACCCAGTACTTC; cdr3_aa: CASSPPLASGRGETQYF
v_call: TRBV18; clone_size: .; j_call: TRBJ2-6; d_call: TRBD1; cdr3_nt: TGTGCCAGCTCACCACTCCCTGACAGGGGGAATTACGTCCTGACTTTC; cdr3_aa: CASSPLPDRGNYVLTF
v_call: TRBV5-1; clone_size: .; j_call: TRBJ2-1; d_call: .; cdr3_nt: TGCGCCAGCAGCTTGGCAACAATATCCTACAATGAGCAGTTCTTC; cdr3_aa: CASSLATISYNEQFF
v_call: TRBV10-3; clone_size: .; j_call: TRBJ2-7; d_call: .; cdr3_nt: TGTGCCATCAGTGATCTAGGGAAACTCTACGAGCAGTACTTC; cdr3_aa: CAISDLGKLYEQYF
v_call: TRBV2; clone_size: .; j_call: TRBJ2-7; d_call: TRBD1; cdr3_nt: TGTGCCAGCAGTTTCTCAACAGGGGGCTCCTACGAGCAGTACTTC; cdr3_aa: CASSFSTGGSYEQYF
v_call: TRBV6-6; clone_size: .; j_call: TRBJ2-7; d_call: .; cdr3_nt: TGTGCCAGCAGTTACGCTCCGGGAGCCTACGAGCAGTACTTC; cdr3_aa: CASSYAPGAYEQYF
v_call: TRBV6-1; clone_size: .; j_call: TRBJ1-2; d_call: .; cdr3_nt: TGTGCCAGCGCTCCAAGCACAAGGAACTATGGCTACACCTTC; cdr3_aa: CASAPSTRNYGYTF
v_call: TRBV6-4; clone_size: once; j_call: TRBJ2-1; d_call: .; cdr3_nt: TGTGCCAGCAGCCTAGATGAGGTCAATGAGCAGTTCTTC; cdr3_aa: CASSLDEVNEQFF
v_call: TRBV29-1; clone_size: .; j_call: TRBJ1-1; d_call: .; cdr3_nt: TGCAGCGTTGTTGTTGTTGTCGGGGGCACTGAAGCTTTCTTT; cdr3_aa: CSVVVVVGGTEAFF
v_call: TRBV30; clone_size: .; j_call: TRBJ1-2; d_call: .; cdr3_nt: TGTGCCTGGAGTGTACCCAGGGATGGCTACACCTTC; cdr3_aa: CAWSVPRDGYTF
v_call: TRBV28; clone_size: .; j_call: TRBJ2-7; d_call: .; cdr3_nt: TGTGCCAGCCGTGGGCAGGTTGCCGAGCAGTACTTC; cdr3_aa: CASRGQVAEQYF
v_call: TRBV29-1; clone_size: few; j_call: TRBJ2-1; d_call: .; cdr3_nt: TGCAGCGTTGTACCCCATTCGCCGACAAACAATGAGCAGTTCTTC; cdr3_aa: CSVVPHSPTNNEQFF
v_call: TRBV11-2; clone_size: .; j_call: TRBJ2-1; d_call: .; cdr3_nt: TGTGCCAGCAGCTTCACCAGACCAAATGAGCAGTTCTTC; cdr3_aa: CASSFTRPNEQFF
v_call: TRBV7-2; clone_size: .; j_call: TRBJ2-7; d_call: .; cdr3_nt: TGTGCCAGCAGCTCCCGGTATTTGGACGTCGAGCAGTACTTC; cdr3_aa: CASSSRYLDVEQYF